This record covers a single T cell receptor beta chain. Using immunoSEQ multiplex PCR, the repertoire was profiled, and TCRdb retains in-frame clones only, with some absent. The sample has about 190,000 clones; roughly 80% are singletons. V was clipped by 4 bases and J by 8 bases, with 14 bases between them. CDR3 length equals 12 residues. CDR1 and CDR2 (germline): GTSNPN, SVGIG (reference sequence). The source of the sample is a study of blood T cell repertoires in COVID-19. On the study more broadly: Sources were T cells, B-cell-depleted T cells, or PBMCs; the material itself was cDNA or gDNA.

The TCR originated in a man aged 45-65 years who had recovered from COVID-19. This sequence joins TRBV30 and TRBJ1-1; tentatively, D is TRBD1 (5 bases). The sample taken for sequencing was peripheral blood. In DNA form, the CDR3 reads TGTGCCTGGATAGGTGAACAGGCCGAAGCTTTCTTT. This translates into CAWIGEQAEAFF.